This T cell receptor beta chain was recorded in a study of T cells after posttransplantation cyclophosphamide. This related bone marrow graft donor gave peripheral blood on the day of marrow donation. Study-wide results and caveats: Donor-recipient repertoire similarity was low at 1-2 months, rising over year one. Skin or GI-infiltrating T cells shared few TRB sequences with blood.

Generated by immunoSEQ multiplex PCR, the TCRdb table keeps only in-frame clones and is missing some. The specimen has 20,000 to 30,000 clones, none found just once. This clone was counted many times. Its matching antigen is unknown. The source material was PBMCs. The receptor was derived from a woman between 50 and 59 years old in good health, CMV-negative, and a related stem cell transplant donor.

In DNA form, the CDR3 reads TGTGCCAGCAGCTCATACGGTTCAGCGGACGAGCAGTTCTTC. This translates into CASSSYGSADEQFF. V usage is TRBV7-9 and J usage is TRBJ2-1, with D tentatively TRBD2 (5 bases). V was pared by 4 bases and J by 10 bases, with 17 bases between. Germline V gives CDR1 SEHNR, CDR2 FQNEAQ (reference sequence). CDR3 length: 14 residues. The entire variable domain, with the rest obtained from reference TRBV7-9 and TRBJ2-1, is as follows: DTGVSQNPRHKITKRGQNVTFRCDPISEHNRLYWYRQTLGQGPEFLTYFQNEAQLEKSRLLSDRFSAERPKGSFSTLEIQRTEQGDSAMYLCASSSYGSADEQFFGPGTRLTVL.